The 18 T cell receptor beta chains below all came from one sample that was sequenced in a study of cytomegalovirus exposure and HLA in healthy donors (dated by TCRdb to the late 2010s). The protocol used for the library was the immunoSEQ multiplex PCR assay. For the multiplex PCR, a mixture combining 60 forward primers for TCR Vbeta segments and 13 reverse primers for TCR Jbeta segments was used. What TCRdb holds here is the immuneACCESS table cut down to in-frame rearrangements. Part of the clones is not present; checked against another copy, under half of the missing clones reflect an unresolved V gene, and the others are unexplained. Counted in this sample were roughly 120,000 clones; 77% of them appeared once. The ten largest clones represent around 13% of the sample. The source material was PBMCs. These receptors came from a woman between 40 and 50 years old in good health and CMV-seropositive.

The chain combines TRBV4-1 with TRBJ2-5; D is unclear. CDR1 is MGHRA and CDR2 is YSYEKL in the germline V gene. The V end was cut by 0 bases, the J end by 5 bases, with 10 bases between. The CDR3 sequence is 14 residues long. The CDR3 sequence: CASSQDLSRETQYF. The CDR3 nucleotides are TGCGCCAGCAGCCAAGATCTTAGCCGGGAGACCCAGTACTTC.

This clone was observed at least ten times. The J gene is TRBJ2-1, the V gene TRBV19, with 8 bases lining up with TRBD2. CDR1 is LNHDA and CDR2 is SQIVND in the germline V gene (reference sequence). The CDR3 extends over 15 amino acids. V was clipped by 4 bases and J by 7 bases; unmatched bases: 9. CDR3 DNA: TGTGCCAGTAGTACCGTAGCGGGAAGAGCGAATGAGCAGTTCTTC. It translates to CASSTVAGRANEQFF.

The chain is built from TRBV28 and TRBJ1-5; D might be TRBD1 (6 bases). The germline gives CDR1 MDHEN, CDR2 SYDVKM. Trimming removed 3 bases from V and 6 bases from J, with 15 bases in between. CDR3 length: 15 amino acids. CDR3 sequence reads: CASSFQGRVSQPQHF. The CDR3 DNA follows: TGTGCCAGCAGTTTCCAGGGGCGAGTCAGTCAGCCCCAGCATTTT.

The V gene is TRBV2, the J gene TRBJ1-1, with a possible D match to TRBD1 (6 bases). CDR1 is SNHLY and CDR2 is FYNNEI in the germline V gene. V was shortened by 6 bases and J by 1 base, with 18 bases between the two germline ends. This CDR3 region has 16 residues. The CDR3 loop reads CASRPTGPMWNTEAFF. The DNA of the CDR3 is TGTGCCAGCAGACCTACAGGGCCTATGTGGAACACTGAAGCTTTCTTT.

The chain has TRBV6-5 and TRBJ2-3; the match to TRBD2 covers 8 bases. Germline trimming cut 4 bases from V and 5 bases from J; bases unmatched to any gene: 8. Germline V gene lookup returns CDR1 MNHEY and CDR2 SVGAGI. The CDR3 runs 15 residues. CDR3 loop: CASSFTALAGDTQYF. The CDR3 region has the DNA TGTGCCAGCAGTTTTACGGCTCTAGCGGGAGATACGCAGTATTTT.

This clone was observed a handful of times. The rearrangement joins TRBV7-3 to TRBJ2-1; 8 nucleotides line up with TRBD2. J was trimmed by 8 bases and V by 5 bases; bases with no gene match: 8. The CDR3 length is 14 residues. CDR1 is SGHTA and CDR2 is FQGTGA in the germline V gene. CDR3 amino acids: CASSTGTRRDEQFF. CDR3 coding DNA: TGTGCCAGCAGCACCGGGACTAGGAGGGATGAGCAGTTCTTC.

In its sample, this clone was seen a few times. The chain couples TRBV6-1 to TRBJ2-1, with 10 bases lining up with TRBD2. Germline V gives CDR1 MNHNS, CDR2 SASEGT. This CDR3 is built from 15 residues. The V segment lost 7 bases and the J segment 8 bases; nucleotides outside the gene matches: 11. CDR3 nucleotides: TGTGCCAGCATGGATCGGGCTAGCGGGAGATATGAGCAGTTCTTC. Translated, it gives CASMDRASGRYEQFF.

The chain links TRBV5-1 to TRBJ2-1, with 11 bases matching TRBD2. The trim removed 7 bases at V and 4 bases at J, leaving 7 bases unmatched. The CDR3 covers 15 residues. CDR1 and CDR2 (germline): SGHRS, YFSETQ. Here the CDR3 DNA reads TGCGCCAGCTCTCCGGGACTAGCGGTGTACAATGAGCAGTTCTTC. Encoded protein: CASSPGLAVYNEQFF.

This chain joins TRBV18 and TRBJ2-2; no clear D gene. Per germline, CDR1 KGHSH and CDR2 LQKENI. The CDR3 has 13 amino acids. V dropped 6 bases and J dropped 4 bases, with 9 bases sitting between them. The CDR3 nucleotides read TGTGCCAGCTCTCGACAATCCACCGGGGAGCTGTTTTTT. Residues: CASSRQSTGELFF. Combining the CDR3 with reference TRBV18 and TRBJ2-2 gives the whole variable domain NAGVMQNPRHLVRRRGQEARLRCSPMKGHSHVYWYRQLPEEGLKFMVYLQKENIIDESGMPKERFSAEFPKEGPSILRIQQVVRGDSAAYFCASSRQSTGELFFGEGSRLTVL.

J is TRBJ1-1 and V is TRBV6-1; no firm D call. The CDR3 runs to 13 residues. V was pared by 2 bases and J by 1 base, with 5 bases between. From germline, CDR1 is MNHNS and CDR2 SASEGT. CDR3: CASSELANTEAFF. CDR3 bases: TGTGCCAGCAGTGAATTGGCGAACACTGAAGCTTTCTTT.

As DNA, the CDR3 is TGTGCCATCAGTGAGTCCTATGGCGGAGGTAACACTGAAGCTTTCTTT. This gives the protein CAISESYGGGNTEAFF. The chain has TRBV10-3 and TRBJ1-1; D is uncertain. CDR1 ENHRY and CDR2 SYGVKD come from the germline V gene. Deletions cut 0 bases from V and 2 bases from J, with 13 bases between. The CDR3 length is 16 residues.

J is TRBJ2-7 and V is TRBV9, with 7 bases that match TRBD2. The J segment lost 4 bases and the V segment lost 3 bases, leaving 7 bases of the junction unmatched. The CDR3 is 14 residues long. Germline V CDR1 and CDR2: SGDLS, YYNGEE. The CDR3 loop is CASSATSEGYEQYF. CDR3 nucleotide sequence: TGTGCCAGCAGCGCTACTAGCGAGGGATACGAGCAGTACTTC.

J is TRBJ1-1 and V is TRBV9; D uncertain. CDR1 SGDLS and CDR2 YYNGEE come from the germline V gene. There are 11 residues in the CDR3. V dropped 4 bases and J dropped 6 bases, with 7 bases sitting between them. CDR3 nucleotides: TGTGCCAGCAGCCCCCGTTCTGAAGCTTTCTTT. Translating it yields CASSPRSEAFF.

The CDR3 DNA reads TGTGCCAGCCGGGGGGGGACACCCAATACGCAGTATTTT. Its protein product is CASRGGTPNTQYF. The J gene is TRBJ2-3, the V gene TRBV2; 8 positions match TRBD2. Per germline, CDR1 SNHLY and CDR2 FYNNEI. J lost 7 bases, V lost 8 bases, and 8 bases had no gene match. The CDR3 is 13 residues long. Drawing the rest from reference TRBV2 and TRBJ2-3, the complete variable domain is EPEVTQTPSHQVTQMGQEVILRCVPISNHLYFYWYRQILGQKVEFLVSFYNNEISEKSEIFDDQFSVERPDGSNFTLKIRSTKLEDSAMYFCASRGGTPNTQYFGPGTRLTVL.

The rearrangement links TRBV30 to TRBJ1-2; tentatively, D is TRBD1 (6 bases). The CDR3 runs 13 residues. Trimming left V 2 bases short and J 4 bases short, with 11 bases between. The germline CDR1 and CDR2 sequences are GTSNPN and SVGIG (reference sequence). The DNA of the CDR3 is TGTGCCTGGAGTAGGGACACCGCCTATGGCTACACCTTC. This sequence encodes CAWSRDTAYGYTF.

V usage is TRBV5-1 and J usage is TRBJ2-1; the match to TRBD2 covers 7 bases. Unmatched junction bases numbered 6, after V lost 2 bases and J lost 10 bases. The CDR3 has 13 amino acids. CDR1 and CDR2 from the germline V gene are SGHRS and YFSETQ. The DNA for the CDR3 is TGCGCCAGCAGCTTATCGTCTAGCGGAGAGCAGTTCTTC. Protein sequence: CASSLSSSGEQFF.

This clone was counted a few times. The V gene is TRBV6-6, the J gene TRBJ1-4; 8 positions match TRBD1. CDR1 and CDR2 (germline): MNHNY, SVGAGI (reference sequence). V trimming: 7 bases; J trimming: 2 bases; junction bases outside the gene matches: 6. The CDR3 runs 15 residues. This CDR3 reads CASKPGGFTNEKLFF. The CDR3 coding sequence is TGTGCCAGCAAGCCAGGGGGCTTTACTAATGAAAAACTGTTTTTT.

The chain links TRBV27 to TRBJ1-2, with 7 bases that match TRBD1. Germline V gives CDR1 MNHEY, CDR2 SMNVEV (reference sequence). This CDR3 comprises 13 residues. After removal of 6 bases from V and 6 bases from J, the junction contained 7 bases not matched to a gene. This CDR3 is CASRHRGENGYTF. CDR3 coding DNA: TGTGCCAGCAGGCACAGGGGAGAGAATGGCTACACCTTC.